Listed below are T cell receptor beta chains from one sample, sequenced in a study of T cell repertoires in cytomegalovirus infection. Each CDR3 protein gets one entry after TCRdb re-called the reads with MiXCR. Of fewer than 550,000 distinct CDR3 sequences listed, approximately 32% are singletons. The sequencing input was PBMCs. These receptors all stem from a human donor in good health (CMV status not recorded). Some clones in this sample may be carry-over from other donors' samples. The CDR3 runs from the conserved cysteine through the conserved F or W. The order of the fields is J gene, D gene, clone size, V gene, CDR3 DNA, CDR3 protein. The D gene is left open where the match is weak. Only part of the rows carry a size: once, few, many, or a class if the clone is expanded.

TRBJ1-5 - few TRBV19 TGTGCCAGTAACACTCCGGCTCAGCCCCAGCATTTT CASNTPAQPQHF
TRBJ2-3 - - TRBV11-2 TGTGACAGCAGCTTAGCGTCCAGGGGAGAAGATACGCAGTATTTT CDSSLASRGEDTQYF
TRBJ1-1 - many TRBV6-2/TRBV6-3 TGTGCCAGCAGGAGAGGGGCGACCACTGAAGCTTTCTTT CASRRGATTEAFF
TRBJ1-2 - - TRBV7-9 TGTGCCAGCAGCTTAGCGCTCTCGGCAGGGAGAGGCTACACCTTC CASSLALSAGRGYTF
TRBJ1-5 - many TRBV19 TGTGCCAGCCACACAGGGAACAGTTTCAATCAGCCCCAGCATTTT CASHTGNSFNQPQHF
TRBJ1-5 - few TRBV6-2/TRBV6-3 TGTGCCAGCAGTCCGAATTCCCTCAATCAGCCCCAGCATTTT CASSPNSLNQPQHF
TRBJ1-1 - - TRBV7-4 TGTGCCAGCAGCTTAAGTGGGCATCGTAGGGGCACTGAAGCTTTCTTT CASSLSGHRRGTEAFF
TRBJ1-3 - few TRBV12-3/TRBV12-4 TGTGCCAGCAGTCCCTTTGGAAACACCATATATTTT CASSPFGNTIYF
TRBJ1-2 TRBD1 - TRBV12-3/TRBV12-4 TGTGCCAGCACCCCGTCAGGGGGTTTGTTGGGCTACACCTTC CASTPSGGLLGYTF
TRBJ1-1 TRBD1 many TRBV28 TGTGCCAGCCTCCCGCGGGGACAGGGAGGCACTGAAGCTTTCTTT CASLPRGQGGTEAFF
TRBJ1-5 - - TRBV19 TGTGCCAGTAGTATAGGAGGGGGGGCGCCCCGCAATCAGCCCCAGCCTTTT CASSIGGGAPRNQPQPF
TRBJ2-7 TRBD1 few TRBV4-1 TGCGCCAGCAGCCAAGAAGGATCCGGGACAGGGTTTCTCGAGCAGTACTTC CASSQEGSGTGFLEQYF
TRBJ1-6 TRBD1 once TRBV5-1 TGCGCCAGCAGAGATTCATGGGGACAGGGATATAATTCACCCCTCCACTTT CASRDSWGQGYNSPLHF
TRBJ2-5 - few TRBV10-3 TGTGCCATCAGTGAGTCGGCTAGAGAGACCCAGTACTTC CAISESARETQYF
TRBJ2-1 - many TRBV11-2 TGTGCCAGCAGCTCCGGGCTCGGACCCCGTGAGCAGTTCTTC CASSSGLGPREQFF
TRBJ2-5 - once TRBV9 TGTGCCAGCAGCGCCGGACGGAATCCTGGGGGCCAAGAGACCCAGTACTTC CASSAGRNPGGQETQYF
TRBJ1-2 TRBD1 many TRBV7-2 TGTGCCAGCAGCCCGGGACAGGGGAATGGAGCCAACTATGGCTACACCTTC CASSPGQGNGANYGYTF
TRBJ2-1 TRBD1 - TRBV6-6 TGTGCCAGCAAGACAACCGGACAGGGGGCATTTTATGAGCAGTTCTTC CASKTTGQGAFYEQFF
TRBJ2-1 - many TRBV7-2 TGTGCCAGCAGCCCTGGGTCGATGGAGCAGTTCTTC CASSPGSMEQFF
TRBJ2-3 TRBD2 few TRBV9 TGTGCCAGCAGCCCAAACGGGGGGGCAACAGATACGCAGTATTTT CASSPNGGATDTQYF
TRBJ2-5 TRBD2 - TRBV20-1 TGCAGTGTCGGTAGCGGGGGGGCCGAGGAGACCCAGTACTTC CSVGSGGAEETQYF
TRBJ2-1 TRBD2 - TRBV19 TGTGCCAGTAGCAAGACTAGCGGGGTCGGCGATGAGCAGTTCTTC CASSKTSGVGDEQFF
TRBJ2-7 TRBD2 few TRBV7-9 TGTGCCAGCAGCTCCCAGACTAGCAGGTCATACTACGAGCAGTACTTC CASSSQTSRSYYEQYF
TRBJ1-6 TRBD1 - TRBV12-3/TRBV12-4 TGTGCCAGCAGAGAGACAGGGGCACACAATTCACCCCTCCACTTT CASRETGAHNSPLHF
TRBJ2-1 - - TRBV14 TGTGCCAGCAGCCAAATCCTCTACAATGAGCAGTTCTTC CASSQILYNEQFF
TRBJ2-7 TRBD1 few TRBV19 TGTGCCAGTAGCTACAGGGGAACCTACGAGCAGTACTTC CASSYRGTYEQYF
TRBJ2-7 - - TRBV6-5 TGTGCCAGCAGTTACTCTCCTATGACCTACGAGCAGTACTTC CASSYSPMTYEQYF
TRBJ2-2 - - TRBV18 TGTGCCAGCTCACCACTGGCCAGCCCCGGGGAGCTGTTTTTT CASSPLASPGELFF
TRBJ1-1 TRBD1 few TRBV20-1 TGCAGTGCTAGAGACTTGGGCAGGGGGAGGTCGGACACTGAAGCTTTCTTT CSARDLGRGRSDTEAFF
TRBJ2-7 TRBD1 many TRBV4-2 TGCGCCAGCAGCCAAGACAGGGGGGGCTACGAGCAGTACTTC CASSQDRGGYEQYF
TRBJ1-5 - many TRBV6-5 TGTGCCAGCAGTTATGGAGTAGGAAATCAGCCCCAGCATTTT CASSYGVGNQPQHF
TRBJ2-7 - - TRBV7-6 TGTGCCAGCAGCTCTCCCGAGAGGCAGACCTACGAGCAGTACTTC CASSSPERQTYEQYF
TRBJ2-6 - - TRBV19 TGTGCCAGTAGTATTAGCAGCTTTGGGGCCAACGTCCTGACTTTC CASSISSFGANVLTF
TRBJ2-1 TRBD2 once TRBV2 TGTGCCAGCAGAGGGACTAGCAGCTACAATGAGCAGTTCTTC CASRGTSSYNEQFF
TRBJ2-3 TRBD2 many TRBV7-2 TGTGCCAGCAGCTCAGCGGGGGCAGGCACAGATACGCAGTATTTT CASSSAGAGTDTQYF
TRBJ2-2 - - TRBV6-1 TGTGCCAGCAGTGAACCCCCGGCGGGGTTTAACGGGGAGCTGTTTTTT CASSEPPAGFNGELFF
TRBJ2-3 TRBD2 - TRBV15 TGTGCCACCAGCAGAGGGGCGGCGGGGGAGGCCGATACGCAGTATTTT CATSRGAAGEADTQYF
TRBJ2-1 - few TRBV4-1 TGCGCCAGCACCCGCCCGGGGAGCTCCTACAATGAGCAGTTCTTC CASTRPGSSYNEQFF
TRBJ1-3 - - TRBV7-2 TGTTCCAGAAGCCCGGACCCTGGAAACACCCTATATTTT CSRSPDPGNTLYF
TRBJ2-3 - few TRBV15 TGTGCCACCAGCAGAGATGGGACTTTTAAAACAGATACGCAGTATTTT CATSRDGTFKTDTQYF
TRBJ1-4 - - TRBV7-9 TGTGCCAGCAGCTTTCCTACAGCGGATGAAAAACTGTTTTTT CASSFPTADEKLFF
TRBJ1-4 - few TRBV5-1 TGCGCCAGCAGACAAGATGCAACTAATGAAAAACTGTTTTTT CASRQDATNEKLFF
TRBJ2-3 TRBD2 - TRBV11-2 TGTGCCAGCAGCTTCAGGAGACAAGCGGGAGCTAGCACAGATACGCAGTATTTT CASSFRRQAGASTDTQYF
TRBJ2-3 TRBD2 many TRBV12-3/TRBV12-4 TGTGCCAGCACAGCGGGGGGGGGAGATACGCAGTATTTT CASTAGGGDTQYF
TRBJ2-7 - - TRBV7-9 TGTGCCAGCAGCCCCGAGCGAGGGGTCGAGTACTTC CASSPERGVEYF
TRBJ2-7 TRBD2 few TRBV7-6 TGTGCCAGCAGCTTAGTGGCTAGCGGGGGCGAGCAGTACTTC CASSLVASGGEQYF
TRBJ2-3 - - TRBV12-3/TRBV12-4 TGTGCCAGCAGCACCCGGGCGGCTCAAGATACGCAGTATTTT CASSTRAAQDTQYF
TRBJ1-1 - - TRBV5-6 TGTGCCAGCAGCCCCGGACAGTCGAACACTGAAGCTTTCTTT CASSPGQSNTEAFF
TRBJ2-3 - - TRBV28 TGTGCCAGCAGTTTCTATCCAGGGGGGAGCACAGATACGCAGTATTTT CASSFYPGGSTDTQYF
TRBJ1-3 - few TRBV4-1 TGCGTCAGCAGACAAGAACGGGCCCGCGACACCCTATATTTT CVSRQERARDTLYF
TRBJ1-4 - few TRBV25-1 TGTGCCAGCAGTCCCTCGACAGGACTAAATGAAAAACTGTTTTTT CASSPSTGLNEKLFF
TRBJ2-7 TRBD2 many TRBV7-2 TGTGCCAGCAACATACTAGCGGGAGGCGAGCAGTACTTC CASNILAGGEQYF
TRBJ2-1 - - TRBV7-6 TGTTCCAGCACCGCTTCCCTAGGAGTTGAGAAGTTCTTC CSSTASLGVEKFF
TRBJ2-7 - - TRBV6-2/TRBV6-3 TGTGCCAGCAGTCAGACTACCCCCTACGAGCAGTACTTC CASSQTTPYEQYF
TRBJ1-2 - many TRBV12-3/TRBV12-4 TGTGCCAGCTTTGGGGGGGGCGCGGACTATGGCTACACCTTC CASFGGGADYGYTF